This note documents a single T cell receptor (beta chain) sequence. Its antigen remains undetermined. No much larger clone is present one base from it, and per-base qualities are unavailable. The data were taken from a study of T cell responses to AZD1222 COVID-19 vaccine (dated by TCRdb to the early 2020s). For context, the study as a whole: AZD1222 recipients with second doses at about 4 weeks or about 12 weeks were pooled, because spike-specific TCR depth and breadth did not differ between schedules. A total of over 230 trial participants underwent TCR sequencing, of whom more than 200 had received two doses of AZD1222 and about 25 had received two doses of the MenACWY control vaccine. Enrollment into the trials was organized by age into subgroups of 18-55, 56-69 and 70-plus years, and those subgroups contained about 160, 30 and 59 TCR-sequenced participants, respectively.

The CDR3 regions of human TCRbeta chains were subjected to immunosequencing. In the original analysis: Repertoire TCRs were matched against a reference library of SARS-CoV-2-specific TCRs generated with the MIRA antigen-specificity platform. Breadth was defined as the fraction of unique TCRs that were SARS-CoV-2-associated, and depth was defined as the fraction of total T cells that were SARS-CoV-2-associated. Using the MIRA data, every spike-specific TCR was mapped to the spike region that the TCR reacted to and assigned to either a CD4 or a CD8 class. Log10-transformed breadth and depth values were compared by one-way ANOVA with Sidak's multiple comparisons tests. As stored in TCRdb, this immuneACCESS dataset retains in-frame rearrangements with V and J assigned. A fraction of the clones does not appear; measured against another copy, unresolved V genes explain less than half of the discrepancy, and the remainder lacks a known reason. V, J and clone size were drawn from that table, and D and trimming were deduced from the DNA. Here the sample has about 120,000 clones; around 81% occur a single time. The leading ten clones occupy roughly 5% of the sample.

V ends up 5 bases short and J 12 bases short, with an unmatched junction base count of 7. As encoded in the germline V gene (reference sequence), CDR1 is MNHNY while CDR2 is SVGAGI. From cysteine to phenylalanine, the CDR3 is 11 amino acids long. Left in the record is the CDR3 DNA by itself, 33 bases read in frame from the first base. Points the paper makes about the study in general: Most participants were white British and females outnumbered males, and the authors suggested that clonal diversity may have been underestimated. Because no day 14 peak-response samples were available, the repertoires could be characterized only after the peak T cell response. The vaccine-associated CD4 TCRs covered the entire spike protein, and the dominant responses fell in regions 160-218 and 743-854. Conclusions about previously exposed vaccinees are limited, since just six AZD1222 recipients were seropositive for SARS-CoV-2 at baseline. Spike-specific TCR breadth and depth rose significantly after two AZD1222 doses compared with day 0 and with MenACWY recipients. Reportedly, close to half of the unique spike-specific TCRs recognized epitopes lying outside the regions that are mutated in the B.1.351 and B.1.1.7 variants. In the small 56-69-year group, the increase in depth fell short of significance, most likely because of low power.

In light of the paper, this sample's time point label describes: baseline before first vaccination. Samples from vaccinated people were obtained from the UK trials COV001 and COV002, which included a single-blind randomized controlled phase 2/3 trial of AZD1222 (ChAdOx1 nCoV-19) in healthy adults. For TCRbeta chain sequencing, PBMC samples from trial participants were taken at day 0 and at day 28 after the second dose. This sequence uses TRBV6-6 and TRBJ2-7, and 7 junction bases match TRBD1. Sequencing was performed on peripheral blood, taken on day 0 of AZD1222 vaccination. This TCR came from an adult in good health. The CDR3 is CASSTYRGLYF. In nucleotides, the sequence is TGTGCCAGCAGTACCTACAGGGGTCTGTACTTC.